The 23 T cell receptor beta chains presented below share a single source sample, sequenced in a study of cytomegalovirus exposure and HLA in healthy donors listed by TCRdb under 2017. The library relied on the immunoSEQ multiplex PCR assay. For the multiplex PCR, a mixture combining 60 forward primers for TCR Vbeta segments and 13 reverse primers for TCR Jbeta segments was used. TCRdb holds this immuneACCESS table with in-frame rearrangements only. Some clones are missing; in checked studies, unresolved V genes explain under half, and the rest has no known cause. For this sample the table gives under 200,000 clones, of which roughly 85% were detected only once. The top ten constitute 2.1% of the sample. Sequenced material: PBMCs. These TCRs come from a man between 40 and 49 years old in good health and CMV-seronegative.

J is TRBJ2-5 and V is TRBV5-1; TRBD1 aligns across 7 bases. The junction had 1 base not matched to a gene; V was cut back by 0 bases and J by 2 bases. CDR3 size: 14 residues. Per germline, CDR1 SGHRS and CDR2 YFSETQ. CDR3: CASSLGTGQETQYF. DNA of the CDR3: TGCGCCAGCAGCTTGGGGACAGGTCAAGAGACCCAGTACTTC.

The V call is TRBV6-1, the J call TRBJ1-4; 9 nucleotides match TRBD1. The J segment lost 7 bases and the V segment lost 6 bases, leaving 6 bases of the junction unmatched. Germline loops: CDR1 MNHNS, CDR2 SASEGT. CDR3 size: 14 residues. CDR3 DNA sequence: TGTGCCAGCAGAGAGACAGGGGGGAGTGAAAAACTGTTTTTT. It is translated as CASRETGGSEKLFF.

The chain employs TRBV27 and TRBJ2-1; a weak D match, TRBD1 (6 bases). The CDR3 extends over 14 amino acids. Per germline, CDR1 MNHEY and CDR2 SMNVEV (reference sequence). The V and J ends lost 4 bases and 6 bases respectively, with 13 bases between them. The CDR3 DNA reads TGTGCCAGCAGTTCTCCTACAGGGTTCAATGAGCAGTTCTTC. It codes for CASSSPTGFNEQFF.

This clone showed up just a few times. The junction does not match germline at one end; this may be a read error. The rearrangement links TRBV4-2 to TRBJ2-6, with a weak D call TRBD1 (5 bases). Germline CDR1 is LGHNA and CDR2 is YNFKEQ. CDR3 length equals 17 residues. CDR3 region: CASSPSGSSAGANGLTF. The CDR3 bases are TGTGCCAGCAGCCCCTCTGGATCATCTGCTGGGGCCAACGGCCTGACTTTC.

This chain links TRBV19 with TRBJ1-1, with D uncertain. The germline CDR1 and CDR2 sequences are LNHDA and SQIVND (reference sequence). This CDR3 has 14 amino acids. V was clipped by 3 bases and J by 0 bases, with 8 bases between them. CDR3 in DNA: TGTGCCAGTAGTATTCGGTCCATGAACACTGAAGCTTTCTTT. Protein product: CASSIRSMNTEAFF.

This rearrangement joins TRBV23-1 to TRBJ2-5; possibly TRBD1 for D (5 bases). TRBV23-1 is sorted into the ORF group, with uncertain function. This CDR3 has 19 residues. V was clipped by 4 bases and J by 1 base, with 25 bases between them. CDR3 residues: CASSPRTPSFIDFQETQYF. CDR3 DNA sequence: TGCGCCAGCAGTCCCCGGACACCATCCTTTATCGACTTCCAAGAGACCCAGTACTTC.

This clone occurred a few times. V is TRBV7-6 and J is TRBJ2-1; D is possibly TRBD1 (5 bases). Trimming stripped 5 bases from V and 4 bases from J, with 15 bases between. Germline CDR1 is SGHVS and CDR2 is FNYEAQ. CDR3 length equals 15 residues. As DNA, the CDR3 is TGTGCCAGCAGCACACAGGATACGGAGTACAATGAGCAGTTCTTC. This translates into CASSTQDTEYNEQFF.

The chain carries TRBV28 and TRBJ1-1, with 7 bases identical to TRBD1. Germline CDR1 is MDHEN and CDR2 is SYDVKM. There are 15 residues in the CDR3. V shed 7 bases and J 2 bases; nucleotides not matched to a gene: 10. As DNA, the CDR3 is TGTGCCAGCACCATTCAGGGGGTGGTAAACACTGAAGCTTTCTTT. Translation gives CASTIQGVVNTEAFF.

This clone was seen a few times. The chain has TRBV19 and TRBJ1-5; D is perhaps TRBD1 (5 bases). Deletions cut 6 bases from V and 3 bases from J, with 15 bases between. CDR1 is LNHDA and CDR2 is SQIVND in the germline V gene (reference sequence). The CDR3 has 15 residues. This CDR3 is CASRTRAGYNQPQHF. The CDR3 coding sequence is TGTGCCAGTAGGACTCGGGCAGGGTACAATCAGCCCCAGCATTTT.

The chain links TRBV7-2 to TRBJ2-1; a weak D match, TRBD2 (5 bases). Looked up from germline, CDR1 is SGHTA and CDR2 is FQGNSA. Trimming took 1 base from V and 6 from J, leaving 10 bases between them. This CDR3 contains 14 residues. CDR3 loop: CASSLDAGPNEQFF. CDR3 sequence (DNA): TGTGCCAGCAGCTTAGATGCGGGCCCCAATGAGCAGTTCTTC.

The V and J genes are TRBV6-5 and TRBJ1-5; the D gene is possibly TRBD1 (5 bases). This CDR3 has 15 amino acids. Germline loops: CDR1 MNHEY, CDR2 SVGAGI. The V end lost 6 bases, the J end lost 2 bases, and 14 bases lay between the germline ends. CDR3 nucleotide sequence: TGTGCCAGCAGATCAAGCTCGGGGGGCAATCAGCCCCAGCATTTT. It codes for CASRSSSGGNQPQHF.

This clone was seen only a few times. V gene TRBV18 combines with J gene TRBJ2-1; 8 bases are shared with TRBD2. Germline V gene sequence: CDR1 KGHSH, CDR2 LQKENI. The length of the CDR3 is 16 residues. Unmatched junction bases numbered 8, after V lost 2 bases and J lost 5 bases. The CDR3: CASSPSIAGTNNEQFF. CDR3 DNA sequence: TGTGCCAGCTCACCATCGATAGCGGGGACCAACAATGAGCAGTTCTTC. Together with reference TRBV18 and TRBJ2-1, the CDR3 gives the full variable domain: NAGVMQNPRHLVRRRGQEARLRCSPMKGHSHVYWYRQLPEEGLKFMVYLQKENIIDESGMPKERFSAEFPKEGPSILRIQQVVRGDSAAYFCASSPSIAGTNNEQFFGPGTRLTVL.

Comment on this clone: The junction does not match germline at one end; this may be a read error. The J gene is TRBJ2-7, the V gene TRBV7-7; 8 bases are shared with TRBD1. Germline CDR1 SSHAT, CDR2 FNYEAQ (reference sequence). The CDR3 spans 13 residues. The CDR3 bases are TGTGCTAGCAGCCGGGACAGGTGGGGCGAGCAGTACTTC. Protein sequence: CASSRDRWGEQYF.

The rearrangement joins TRBV6-1 to TRBJ1-1; D might be TRBD1 (5 bases). In germline, CDR1 is MNHNS, CDR2 SASEGT. This CDR3 is built from 13 residues. V was pared by 6 bases and J by 1 base, with 9 bases between. CDR3 nucleotides: TGTGCCAGCAGGTTAGGACAGAACACTGAAGCTTTCTTT. Encoded protein: CASRLGQNTEAFF.

The chain joins TRBV11-2 to TRBJ1-4, with D possibly matching TRBD1 (6 bases). With 5 bases removed from V and 8 bases from J, the gap between germline ends came to 18 bases. This CDR3 has 15 amino acids. Germline CDR1 reads SGHAT; CDR2 reads FQNNGV. The CDR3 reads CASSPNIQGNEKLFF. DNA for the CDR3: TGTGCCAGCAGCCCGAACATACAGGGAAACGAAAAACTGTTTTTT.

The DNA for the CDR3 is TGTGCCAGCAGTTATCTAGGACTAGCAGATACCTACGAGCAGTACTTC. It encodes CASSYLGLADTYEQYF. The V call is TRBV6-5, the J call TRBJ2-7, with 8 positions matching TRBD2. V gave up 3 bases and J gave up 2 bases; unmatched junction bases: 9. Germline assignment: CDR1 MNHEY and CDR2 SVGAGI. This CDR3 has 16 residues.

The chain couples TRBV6-5 to TRBJ1-5, with TRBD1 matching 7 bases. Germline V gives CDR1 MNHEY, CDR2 SVGAGI. CDR3 length: 14 residues. Trimming took 5 bases from V and 6 from J; bases not matched to a gene: 7. CDR3 bases: TGTGCCAGCAGTGTAGGGGGCGTAGGTCAGCCCCAGCATTTT. Translating it yields CASSVGGVGQPQHF.

This chain uses TRBV5-1 with TRBJ1-2, with D possibly matching TRBD1 (5 bases). Trimming took off 4 bases at V and 4 bases at J, with 8 bases between the two ends. The germline gives CDR1 SGHRS, CDR2 YFSETQ. This CDR3 spans 12 amino acids. CDR3 loop: CASSQGVYGYTF. Written as DNA, the CDR3 is TGCGCCAGCAGCCAAGGGGTCTATGGCTACACCTTC.

The chain is built from TRBV30 and TRBJ2-5, with a tentative D call TRBD1 (6 bases). Germline V CDR1 and CDR2: GTSNPN, SVGIG (reference sequence). The CDR3 runs 14 residues. The ends were cut back, 0 bases at V and 2 bases at J, with 10 bases in the middle. The CDR3, as DNA: TGTGCCTGGAGTGTATCAGGGGTACAAGAGACCCAGTACTTC. Translation gives CAWSVSGVQETQYF.

This rearrangement joins TRBV5-4 to TRBJ2-1; 11 positions match TRBD2. Trimming took 2 bases from V and 8 from J; bases not matched to a gene: 9. CDR1 and CDR2 from the germline V gene are SGHNT and YYREEE (reference sequence). The CDR3 consists of 16 residues. DNA of the CDR3: TGTGCCAGCAGCTTCCCCCTAGCGGGAGGAAGCGATGAGCAGTTCTTC. It specifies CASSFPLAGGSDEQFF.

V is TRBV4-1 and J is TRBJ2-7; TRBD2 matches at 9 bases. The CDR3 runs to 17 residues. Germline V gives CDR1 MGHRA, CDR2 YSYEKL. V was clipped by 1 base and J by 3 bases; unmatched bases: 10. The CDR3 is CASSQVRGAGGDYEQYF. DNA of the CDR3: TGCGCCAGCAGCCAAGTTAGGGGAGCGGGAGGCGACTACGAGCAGTACTTC.

The V and J genes are TRBV28 and TRBJ1-1, with TRBD1 matching over 7 bases. The CDR3 extends over 15 amino acids. V dropped 6 bases and J dropped 3; count of bases not matched to a gene: 10. Germline CDR1 and CDR2: MDHEN and SYDVKM. The CDR3 region has the DNA TGTGCCAGCAGGGCCGGGGACAGTCTACACACTGAAGCTTTCTTT. This sequence encodes CASRAGDSLHTEAFF. Drawing the rest from reference TRBV28 and TRBJ1-1, the complete variable domain is DVKVTQSSRYLVKRTGEKVFLECVQDMDHENMFWYRQDPGLGLRLIYFSYDVKMKEKGDIPEGYSVSREKKERFSLILESASTNQTSMYLCASRAGDSLHTEAFFGQGTRLTVV.

This chain links TRBV4-2 with TRBJ2-5, with 9 bases identical to TRBD2. The DNA end favors TRBJ2-7, so the J call may be wrong. Germline CDR1 and CDR2: LGHNA and YNFKEQ. The length of the CDR3 is 19 residues. CDR3: CASSQDKSSGSQLDYEQYF. The CDR3 DNA reads as TGTGCCAGCAGCCAAGATAAAAGTAGCGGGAGTCAATTGGACTACGAGCAGTACTTC.